This T cell receptor (beta chain) comes out of a study of shared clonotypes between healthy human individuals. Study overall: Two women and three men aged 18 to 49 served as donors.

Sequencing used immunoSEQ multiplex PCR; TCRdb keeps in-frame clones, though not all of them. This sample has fewer than 1 million clones, with approximately 96% found just once. The V end was cut by 6 bases, the J end by 8 bases, with 14 bases between. From germline, CDR1 is MNHEY and CDR2 SVGAGI. This CDR3 has 13 residues. As defined, naive CD8 cells were CD45RO-negative and positively selected for CCR7, with terminally differentiated effector memory CD45RA+ cells excluded. Sample: naive CD8+ T cells sorted from blood. This clonotype was sampled from a man aged 25-45 years in good health. The V and J genes are TRBV6-5 and TRBJ1-5; D is possibly TRBD1 (6 bases). As DNA, the CDR3 is TGTGCCAGCAGGCCGGGGGGCTGGGAGCCCCAGCATTTT. This gives the protein CASRPGGWEPQHF.